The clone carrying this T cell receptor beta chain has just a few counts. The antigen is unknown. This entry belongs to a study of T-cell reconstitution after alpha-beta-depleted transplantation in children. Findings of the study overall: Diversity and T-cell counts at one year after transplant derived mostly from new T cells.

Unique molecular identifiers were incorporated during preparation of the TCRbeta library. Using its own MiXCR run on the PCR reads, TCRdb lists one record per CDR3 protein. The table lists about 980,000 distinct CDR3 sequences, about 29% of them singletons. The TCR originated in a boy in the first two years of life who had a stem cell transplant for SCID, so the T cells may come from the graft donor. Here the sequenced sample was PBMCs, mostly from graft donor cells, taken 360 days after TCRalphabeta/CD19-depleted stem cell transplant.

The CDR3 DNA is TGTGCCATCAGGATCCGACTAGCGGGGTCGGTGTATGAGCAGTTCTTC. Protein sequence: CAIRIRLAGSVYEQFF. The chain joins TRBV10-3 to TRBJ2-1; 11 bases align to TRBD2. There are 16 residues in the CDR3. V shed 6 bases and J 8 bases; nucleotides not matched to a gene: 12. CDR1 is ENHRY and CDR2 is SYGVKD in the germline V gene.